Described below is a single TCR beta chain sequence and its context. The CDR3 spans 14 residues. Germline values: CDR1 LGHNA, CDR2 YSLEER. With 4 bases removed from V and 8 bases from J, the gap between germline ends came to 15 bases. This sample is drawn from a study of CD8 T cells in Susac syndrome. The RNA, about 0.45 to 1 ug, was put through reverse transcription using random hexamers. TCRdb called the immunoSEQ multiplex PCR reads again in MiXCR, with one record for every CDR3 protein. The sample includes under 250,000 distinct CDR3 sequences, 94% seen only once; the top ten take about 0.14%. Sequencing was performed on CD4+ T cells from PBMCs. The chain uses TRBV4-3 and TRBJ2-4, with a tentative D call TRBD2 (6 bases). This receptor was obtained from a human donor with Susac syndrome. CDR3 coding DNA: TGCGCCAGCAGCCCCCTCCGGGGGAGAGACATTCAGTACTTC. Encoded protein: CASSPLRGRDIQYF.